This is a list of T cell receptor beta chains from one sample in a study of blood T cells in healthy people across ages. TCRdb ran MiXCR on the 5' RACE reads and lists one entry per CDR3 protein. The sample has 600,000 to 650,000 distinct CDR3 sequences, 45% to 65% seen once; the top ten hold over 30%. The material sequenced was blood. The receptors originated from a man aged 55 to 69 in good health. The conserved cysteine and the conserved F or W are not part of the CDR3 here. Not every row has a clone size; where given, it reads once, few, many or a size class.

j_call	clone_size	v_call	cdr3_aa
TRBJ1-1	once	TRBV7-2	ASSLVYSRGRRTEAF
TRBJ2-5	few	TRBV6-4	ASSDPSRGHETQY
TRBJ2-6	few	TRBV9	ASSVDRTSGFSGANVLT
TRBJ2-6	NA	TRBV5-1	ASSLQGATGANVLT
TRBJ1-5	NA	TRBV10-3	AISDPDRGNQPQH
TRBJ1-4	many	TRBV3-1	ASSQNLEKLF
TRBJ1-2	few	TRBV4-2	ASSQPRDRGSGYT
TRBJ2-7	once	TRBV20-1	SAWDIFVQY
TRBJ2-4	NA	TRBV5-1	ASSLPREGKNIQY
TRBJ2-5	NA	TRBV7-6	ASSPGTARSSGQY
TRBJ2-6	NA	TRBV5-1	ASSSRDFGANVLT
TRBJ2-7	NA	TRBV6-1	ASSLLSPHYEQY
TRBJ2-1	NA	TRBV9	ASSVETGYYNEQF
TRBJ2-2	once	TRBV2	AGRLDAGELF
TRBJ1-4	NA	TRBV7-2	ASSLLRGNEKLF
TRBJ2-3	NA	TRBV20-1	SASSRDTQY
TRBJ2-7	NA	TRBV27	GAARASSYEQY
TRBJ2-7	many	TRBV10-1	ASSDPGERGSYEQY
TRBJ2-5	NA	TRBV5-1	ASSSASRSGNEQY
TRBJ2-1	few	TRBV5-1	ASTMGDRGTNEQF
TRBJ2-5	NA	TRBV20-1	SARVGVLRPGTTYQETQY
TRBJ2-1	NA	TRBV29-1	SVGDRAYNEQF
TRBJ1-6	few	TRBV11-2	ASTTAGGTGSPLH
TRBJ2-5	few	TRBV4-2	ASSQSGASGGQETQY
TRBJ1-6	NA	TRBV20-1	SARQGPYNSPPH
TRBJ2-1	few	TRBV6-5	ASSTRGQGNEQF